A selection of T cell receptor beta chains follows, all from one sample in a study of brain metastases from non-small cell lung cancer. Sequenced by immunoSEQ multiplex PCR; TCRdb stores in-frame clones only, minus some. The sample consists of about 3,200 clones, over 70% of them appearing once. Material for sequencing was primary lung tumor tissue. These receptors all stem from a donor aged 40 or over with non-small cell lung cancer. CDR3s include the opening cysteine and the closing phenylalanine or tryptophan. The D gene is left open where the match is weak. Size tells how often a clone was seen (once, few, many) or the class of an expanded clone, and some rows leave it out.

CASGGNTYEQYF | TGTGCCAGCGGGGGGAATACCTACGAGCAGTACTTC | - | TRBJ2-7 | few | TRBV7-6
CASSPTGSTTYEQYF | TGCGCCAGCAGCCCGACGGGTAGTACCACCTACGAGCAGTACTTC | - | TRBJ2-7 | few | TRBV4-1
CASSQRELTSGANVLTF | TGTGCCAGCAGCCAGAGGGAGTTAACCTCTGGGGCCAACGTCCTGACTTTC | - | TRBJ2-6 | - | TRBV4-2
CAISESRTGTSWYQETQYF | TGTGCCATCAGTGAGTCCAGGACAGGGACCTCGTGGTACCAAGAGACCCAGTACTTC | TRBD1 | TRBJ2-5 | - | TRBV10-3
CASSQAGAGGEQYF | TGTGCCAGCAGCCAAGCGGGGGCTGGTGGCGAGCAGTACTTC | - | TRBJ2-7 | - | TRBV3-1/TRBV3-2
CASSLRPGTDTQYF | TGTGCCAGCAGCCTCAGGCCCGGCACAGATACGCAGTATTTT | - | TRBJ2-3 | - | TRBV28
CASSDPFGRGASTDTQYF | TGCGCCAGCAGTGACCCCTTCGGGAGGGGGGCGAGCACAGATACGCAGTATTTT | TRBD2 | TRBJ2-3 | - | TRBV10-2
CASSPGTAVHTGELFF | TGTGCCAGCAGCCCCGGGACGGCCGTACACACCGGGGAGCTGTTTTTT | - | TRBJ2-2 | - | TRBV5-5
CASSYVRSPEQYF | TGTGCCAGCAGTTATGTCCGGTCCCCAGAGCAGTACTTC | - | TRBJ2-7 | - | TRBV5-6
CASSYQREEYQETQYF | TGTGCCAGCAGTTATCAACGGGAAGAGTACCAAGAGACCCAGTACTTC | - | TRBJ2-5 | once | TRBV6-2/TRBV6-3
CASSPTEGTDTQYF | TGTGCCAGCTCACCAACAGAGGGGACAGATACGCAGTATTTT | - | TRBJ2-3 | - | TRBV18
CASSLSARPLDTQYF | TGTGCCAGCAGTTTATCGGCAAGGCCTCTAGATACGCAGTATTTT | - | TRBJ2-3 | - | TRBV27
CASAETRSYEQYF | TGTGCCAGCGCAGAAACCCGCTCCTACGAGCAGTACTTC | - | TRBJ2-7 | - | TRBV19
CASSRRTGTNQPQHF | TGTGCCAGCTCCCGGCGGACAGGGACGAATCAGCCCCAGCATTTT | TRBD1 | TRBJ1-5 | - | TRBV18
CASSLAWRTEQYF | TGTGCCAGCAGTTTGGCCTGGCGGACCGAGCAGTACTTC | - | TRBJ2-7 | once | TRBV12-3/TRBV12-4
CASSSAAGGSTGELFF | TGTGCCAGCAGTTCGGCCGCCGGGGGGAGCACCGGGGAGCTGTTTTTT | TRBD2 | TRBJ2-2 | few | TRBV6-5
CASSLGGDELYEQYF | TGTGCCAGCAGCTTAGGGGGGGATGAGTTGTACGAGCAGTACTTC | - | TRBJ2-7 | - | TRBV5-5
CAISHGRGYEQYF | TGTGCCATCAGCCACGGGAGGGGCTACGAGCAGTACTTC | TRBD2 | TRBJ2-7 | - | TRBV10-3
CASSRVGGVVKQFF | TGTGCCAGCAGTAGGGTGGGGGGGGTCGTTAAGCAGTTCTTC | TRBD2 | TRBJ2-1 | - | TRBV27
CASSLVSQETQYF | TGTGCCAGCAGCTTGGTTAGCCAAGAGACCCAGTACTTC | - | TRBJ2-5 | - | TRBV5-6
CASSSPAPGTGALRGNIQYF | TGTGCCAGCAGTTCGCCGGCTCCCGGGACAGGGGCTCTTCGGGGAAACATTCAGTACTTC | TRBD1 | TRBJ2-4 | few | TRBV2
CATSDWGSGANVLTF | TGTGCCACCAGTGATTGGGGTTCTGGGGCCAACGTCCTGACTTTC | - | TRBJ2-6 | - | TRBV24-1
CASSRQPGRNYGYTF | TGTGCCAGCAGCCGGCAGCCCGGGCGGAACTATGGCTACACCTTC | - | TRBJ1-2 | - | TRBV7-2
CASSPPGTGFKETQYF | TGTGCCAGCAGCCCCCCCGGGACAGGCTTTAAAGAGACCCAGTACTTC | TRBD1 | TRBJ2-5 | - | TRBV5-4
CASSQDLGQDEQYF | TGTGCCAGCAGCCAAGATCTTGGGCAGGACGAGCAGTACTTC | - | TRBJ2-7 | - | TRBV3-1/TRBV3-2
CASSLALGEAFF | TGTGCCAGCAGTTTAGCCCTCGGGGAAGCTTTCTTT | - | TRBJ1-1 | large | TRBV12-3/TRBV12-4
CASGRLAGDTGELFF | TGCGCCAGCGGTCGCCTAGCGGGGGACACCGGGGAGCTGTTTTTT | TRBD2 | TRBJ2-2 | - | TRBV10-1
CASSPKGGPNTEAFF | TGTGCCAGCAGCCCTAAGGGGGGGCCGAACACTGAAGCTTTCTTT | - | TRBJ1-1 | large | TRBV5-4
CASSLSLSGRGNSPLHF | TGTGCCAGCAGCTTATCTCTCTCCGGACGGGGGAATTCACCCCTCCACTTT | - | TRBJ1-6 | - | TRBV7-2
CASSPQGLNSPLHF | TGTGCCAGCAGTCCCCAGGGCTTAAATTCACCCCTCCACTTT | - | TRBJ1-6 | few | TRBV27
CASSLDRYNKQFF | TGTGCCAGCAGCCTAGACAGATACAATAAGCAGTTCTTC | - | TRBJ2-1 | - | TRBV7-6
CASSYSPNLNTEAFF | TGTGCCAGCAGTTACTCTCCGAACCTGAACACTGAAGCTTTCTTT | - | TRBJ1-1 | - | TRBV6-2/TRBV6-3
CASRRTSGGDTQYF | TGTGCCAGCAGGAGGACTAGCGGGGGAGATACGCAGTATTTT | TRBD2 | TRBJ2-3 | - | TRBV2
CASSVEDRRNTEAFF | TGTGCCAGCAGCGTAGAGGACAGAAGGAACACTGAAGCTTTCTTT | - | TRBJ1-1 | - | TRBV9
CASRLQGGGEKLFF | TGTGCCAGCCGCCTGCAGGGGGGGGGTGAAAAACTGTTTTTT | TRBD1 | TRBJ1-4 | few | TRBV28
CASISQGVFGYTF | TGTGCCAGTATTTCACAGGGAGTATTTGGCTACACCTTC | - | TRBJ1-2 | - | TRBV19
CASMRRGGTEAFF | TGCGCCAGCATGAGGAGAGGGGGAACTGAAGCTTTCTTT | - | TRBJ1-1 | once | TRBV10-2
CATSDGQGLNTGELFF | TGTGCCACCAGTGATGGACAGGGGTTAAACACCGGGGAGCTGTTTTTT | TRBD1 | TRBJ2-2 | - | TRBV24-1
CASSITGENTEAFF | TGTGCCAGCAGCATAACAGGGGAGAACACTGAAGCTTTCTTT | TRBD1 | TRBJ1-1 | - | TRBV11-3